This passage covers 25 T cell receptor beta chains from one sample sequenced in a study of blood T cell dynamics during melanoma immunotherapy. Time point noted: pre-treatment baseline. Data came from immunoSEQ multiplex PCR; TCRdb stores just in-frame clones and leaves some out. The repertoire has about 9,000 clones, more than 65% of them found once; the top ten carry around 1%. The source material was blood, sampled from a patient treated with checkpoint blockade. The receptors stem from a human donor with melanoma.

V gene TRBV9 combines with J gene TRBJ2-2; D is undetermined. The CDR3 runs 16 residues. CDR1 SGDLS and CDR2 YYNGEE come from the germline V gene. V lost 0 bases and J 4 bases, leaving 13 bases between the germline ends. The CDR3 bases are TGTGCCAGCAGCGTAGAGCGTGGACCCACCACCGGGGAGCTGTTTTTT. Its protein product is CASSVERGPTTGELFF.

The CDR3 DNA reads as TGTGCCAGCGACCTCCCACAGGAACGTTACTACGAGCAGTACTTC. Residues: CASDLPQERYYEQYF. The chain uses TRBV2 and TRBJ2-7, with D possibly TRBD1 on 5 matching bases. The CDR3 length is 15 residues. Per germline, CDR1 SNHLY and CDR2 FYNNEI. Trimming left V 8 bases short and J 3 bases short, with 20 bases between.

The CDR3, as DNA: TGTGCCAGCAGCCGAGAGGGGTCCTACGAGCAGTACTTC. As protein: CASSREGSYEQYF. The chain joins TRBV5-4 to TRBJ2-7, with D perhaps matching TRBD1 or TRBD2 (5 bases each). The germline V gene encodes CDR1 SGHNT and CDR2 YYREEE (reference sequence). The CDR3 runs to 13 residues. The V gene lost 4 bases and the J gene lost 1 base, with 9 bases spanning the gap.

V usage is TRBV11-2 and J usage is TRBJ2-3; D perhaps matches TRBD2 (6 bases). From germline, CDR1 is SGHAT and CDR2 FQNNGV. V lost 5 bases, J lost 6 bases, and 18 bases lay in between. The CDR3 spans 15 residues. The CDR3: CASSPDGGGADTQYF. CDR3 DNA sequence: TGTGCCAGCAGCCCCGATGGTGGAGGGGCGGATACGCAGTATTTT.

The CDR3, as DNA: TGCGCCAGCAGTGAAGTCGGTAGCGGGTTGGTAGAGACCCAGTACTTC. Translated, it gives CASSEVGSGLVETQYF. The chain recombines TRBV10-2 with TRBJ2-5, with 7 bases lining up with TRBD2. The length of the CDR3 is 16 residues. CDR1 WSHSY and CDR2 SAAADI come from the germline V gene. The V and J ends lost 3 bases and 4 bases, in that order; junction bases with no gene match: 11.

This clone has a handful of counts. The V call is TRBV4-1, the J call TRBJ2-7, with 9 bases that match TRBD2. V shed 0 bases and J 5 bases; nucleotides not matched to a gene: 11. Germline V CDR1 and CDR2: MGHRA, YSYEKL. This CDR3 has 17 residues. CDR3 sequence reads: CASSQEGRGGSADEQYF. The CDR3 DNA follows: TGCGCCAGCAGCCAAGAAGGGCGGGGGGGCTCCGCCGACGAGCAGTACTTC.

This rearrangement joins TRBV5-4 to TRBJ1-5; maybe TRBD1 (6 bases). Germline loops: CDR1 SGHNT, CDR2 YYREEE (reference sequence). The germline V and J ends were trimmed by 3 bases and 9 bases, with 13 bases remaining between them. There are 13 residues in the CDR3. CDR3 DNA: TGTGCCAGCAGCTCGGGGGCGAGGGGGCCCCAGCATTTT. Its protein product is CASSSGARGPQHF. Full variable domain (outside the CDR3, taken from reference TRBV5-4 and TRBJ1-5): ETGVTQSPTHLIKTRGQQVTLRCSSQSGHNTVSWYQQALGQGPQFIFQYYREEENGRGNFPPRFSGLQFPNYSSELNVNALELDDSALYLCASSSGARGPQHFGDGTRLSIL.

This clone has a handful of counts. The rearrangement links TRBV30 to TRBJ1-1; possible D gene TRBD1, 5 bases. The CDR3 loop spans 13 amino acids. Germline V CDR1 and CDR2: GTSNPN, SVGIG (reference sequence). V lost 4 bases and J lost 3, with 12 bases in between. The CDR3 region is CAWIRDGYTEAFF. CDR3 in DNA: TGTGCCTGGATCCGGGACGGATACACTGAAGCTTTCTTT.

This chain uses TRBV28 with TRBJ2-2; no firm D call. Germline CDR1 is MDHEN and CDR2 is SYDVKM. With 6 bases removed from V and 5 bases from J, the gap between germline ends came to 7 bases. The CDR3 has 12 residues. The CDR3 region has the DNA TGTGCCAGCAGGGGGATAACCGGGGAGCTGTTTTTT. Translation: CASRGITGELFF.

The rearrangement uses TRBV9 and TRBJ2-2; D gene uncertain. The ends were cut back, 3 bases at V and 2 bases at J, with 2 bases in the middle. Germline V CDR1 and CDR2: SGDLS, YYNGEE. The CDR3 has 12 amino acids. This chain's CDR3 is CASSANTGELFF. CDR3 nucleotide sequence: TGTGCCAGCAGCGCCAACACCGGGGAGCTGTTTTTT.

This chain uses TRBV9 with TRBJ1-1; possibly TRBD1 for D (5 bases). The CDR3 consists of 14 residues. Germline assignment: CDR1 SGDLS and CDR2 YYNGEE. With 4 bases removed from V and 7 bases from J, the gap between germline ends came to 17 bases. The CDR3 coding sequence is TGTGCCAGCAGCCGGACGGGGGACGCAGTTGAAGCTTTCTTT. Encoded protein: CASSRTGDAVEAFF.

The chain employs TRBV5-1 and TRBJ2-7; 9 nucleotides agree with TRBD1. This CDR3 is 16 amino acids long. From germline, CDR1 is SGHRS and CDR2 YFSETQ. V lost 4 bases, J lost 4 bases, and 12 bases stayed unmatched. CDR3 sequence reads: CASSRDGDRENYEQYF. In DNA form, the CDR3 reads TGCGCCAGCAGCCGCGATGGGGACAGGGAAAATTACGAGCAGTACTTC.

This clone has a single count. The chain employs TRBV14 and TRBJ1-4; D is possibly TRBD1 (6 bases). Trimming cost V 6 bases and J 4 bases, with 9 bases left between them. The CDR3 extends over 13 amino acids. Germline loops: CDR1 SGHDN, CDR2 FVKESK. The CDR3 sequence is CASSGQLNEKLFF. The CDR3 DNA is TGTGCCAGCAGTGGACAGCTTAATGAAAAACTGTTTTTT. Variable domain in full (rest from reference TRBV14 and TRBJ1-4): EAGVTQFPSHSVIEKGQTVTLRCDPISGHDNLYWYRRVMGKEIKFLLHFVKESKQDESGMPNNRFLAERTGGTYSTLKVQPAELEDSGVYFCASSGQLNEKLFFGSGTQLSVL.

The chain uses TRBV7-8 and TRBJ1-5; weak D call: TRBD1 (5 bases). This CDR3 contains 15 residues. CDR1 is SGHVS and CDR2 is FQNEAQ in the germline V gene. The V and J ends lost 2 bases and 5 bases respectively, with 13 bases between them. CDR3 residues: CASSLKTGPHQPQHF. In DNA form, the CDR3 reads TGTGCCAGCAGCTTAAAAACAGGTCCGCATCAGCCCCAGCATTTT.

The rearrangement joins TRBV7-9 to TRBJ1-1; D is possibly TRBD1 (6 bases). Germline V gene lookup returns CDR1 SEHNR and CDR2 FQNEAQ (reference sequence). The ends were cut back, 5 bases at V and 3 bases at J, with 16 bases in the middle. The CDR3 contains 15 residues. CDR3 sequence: CASSKEGKGDTEAFF. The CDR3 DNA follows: TGTGCCAGCAGCAAAGAGGGGAAGGGGGACACTGAAGCTTTCTTT.

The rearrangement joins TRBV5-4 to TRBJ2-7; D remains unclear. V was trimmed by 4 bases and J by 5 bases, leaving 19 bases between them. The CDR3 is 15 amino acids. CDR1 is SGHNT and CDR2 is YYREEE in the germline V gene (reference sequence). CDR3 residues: CASSPASHKEHEQYF. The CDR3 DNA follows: TGTGCCAGCAGCCCGGCCTCCCATAAAGAACACGAGCAGTACTTC.

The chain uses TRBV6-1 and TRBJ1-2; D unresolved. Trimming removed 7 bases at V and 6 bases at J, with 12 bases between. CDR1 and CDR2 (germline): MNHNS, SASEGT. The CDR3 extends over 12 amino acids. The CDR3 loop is CASTTISNGYTF. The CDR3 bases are TGTGCCAGCACCACGATTTCCAATGGCTACACCTTC.

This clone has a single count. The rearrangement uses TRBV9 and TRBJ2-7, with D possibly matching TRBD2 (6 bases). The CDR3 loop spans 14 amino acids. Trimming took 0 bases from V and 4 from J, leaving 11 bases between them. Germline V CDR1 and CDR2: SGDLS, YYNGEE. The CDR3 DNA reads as TGTGCCAGCAGCGTAGCCGCGGGGCGGTACGAGCAGTACTTC. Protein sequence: CASSVAAGRYEQYF.

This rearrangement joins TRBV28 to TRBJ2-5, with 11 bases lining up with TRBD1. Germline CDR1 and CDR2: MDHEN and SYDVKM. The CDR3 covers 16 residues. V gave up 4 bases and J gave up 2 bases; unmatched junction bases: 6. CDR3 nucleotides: TGTGCCAGCAGTTCCCGGGACAGGGGGATTCAAGAGACCCAGTACTTC. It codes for CASSSRDRGIQETQYF.

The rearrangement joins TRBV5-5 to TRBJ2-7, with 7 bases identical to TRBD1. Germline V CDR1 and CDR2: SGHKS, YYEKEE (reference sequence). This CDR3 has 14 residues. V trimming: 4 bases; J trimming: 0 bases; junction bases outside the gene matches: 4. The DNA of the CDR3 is TGTGCCAGCAGCGCCGACAGGGACTCCTACGAGCAGTACTTC. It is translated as CASSADRDSYEQYF.

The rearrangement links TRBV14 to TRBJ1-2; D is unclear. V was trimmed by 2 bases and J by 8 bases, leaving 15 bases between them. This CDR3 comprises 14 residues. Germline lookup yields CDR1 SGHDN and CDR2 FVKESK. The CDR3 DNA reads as TGTGCCAGCAGCCAATTAGGTAGTGGCCGAGGCTACACCTTC. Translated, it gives CASSQLGSGRGYTF.

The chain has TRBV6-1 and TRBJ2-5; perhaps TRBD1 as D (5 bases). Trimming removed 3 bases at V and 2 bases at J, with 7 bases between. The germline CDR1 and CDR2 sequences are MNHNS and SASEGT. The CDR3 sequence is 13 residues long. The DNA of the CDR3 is TGTGCCAGCAGTGAGACAGTTCAAGAGACCCAGTACTTC. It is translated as CASSETVQETQYF.

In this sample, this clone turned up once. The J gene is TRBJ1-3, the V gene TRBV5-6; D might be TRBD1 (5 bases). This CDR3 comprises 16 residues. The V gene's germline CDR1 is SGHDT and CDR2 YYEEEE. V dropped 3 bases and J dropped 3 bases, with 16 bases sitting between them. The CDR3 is CASSSPRAGNGNTIYF. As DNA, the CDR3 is TGTGCCAGCAGCTCCCCGCGGGCAGGGAATGGAAACACCATATATTTT.

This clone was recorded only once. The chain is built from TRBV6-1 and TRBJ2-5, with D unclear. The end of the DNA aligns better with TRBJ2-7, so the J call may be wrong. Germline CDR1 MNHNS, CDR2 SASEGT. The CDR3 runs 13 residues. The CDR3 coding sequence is TGTGCCAGCAGTGATCAGGACTCCTACGAGCAGTACTTC. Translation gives CASSDQDSYEQYF.

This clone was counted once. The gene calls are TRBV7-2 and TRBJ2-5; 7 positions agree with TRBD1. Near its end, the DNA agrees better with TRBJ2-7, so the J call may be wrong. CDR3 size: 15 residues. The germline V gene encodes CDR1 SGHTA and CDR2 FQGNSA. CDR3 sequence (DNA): TGTGCCAGCAGCCCAGACAGGGCTACCTCCTACGAGCAGTACTTC. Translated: CASSPDRATSYEQYF.